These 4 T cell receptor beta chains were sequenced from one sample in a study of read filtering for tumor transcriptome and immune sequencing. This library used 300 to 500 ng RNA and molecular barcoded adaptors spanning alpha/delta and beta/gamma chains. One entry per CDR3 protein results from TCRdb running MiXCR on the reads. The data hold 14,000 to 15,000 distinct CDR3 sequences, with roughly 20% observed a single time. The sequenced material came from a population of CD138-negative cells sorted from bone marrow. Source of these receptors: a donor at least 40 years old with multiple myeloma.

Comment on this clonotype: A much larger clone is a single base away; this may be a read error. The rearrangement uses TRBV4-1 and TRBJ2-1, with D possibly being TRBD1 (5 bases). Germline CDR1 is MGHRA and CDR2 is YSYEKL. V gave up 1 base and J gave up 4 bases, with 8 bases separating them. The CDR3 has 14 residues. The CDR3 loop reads CASSQVQGYNEQFF. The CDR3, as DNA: TGCGCCAGCAGCCAAGTCCAGGGTTACAATGAGCAGTTCTTC.

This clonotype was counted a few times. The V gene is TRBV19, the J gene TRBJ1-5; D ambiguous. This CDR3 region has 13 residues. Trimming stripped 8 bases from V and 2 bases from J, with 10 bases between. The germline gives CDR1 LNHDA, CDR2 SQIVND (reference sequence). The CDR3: CASGRPGNQPQHF. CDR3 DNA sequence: TGTGCCAGTGGCCGACCGGGCAATCAGCCCCAGCATTTT.

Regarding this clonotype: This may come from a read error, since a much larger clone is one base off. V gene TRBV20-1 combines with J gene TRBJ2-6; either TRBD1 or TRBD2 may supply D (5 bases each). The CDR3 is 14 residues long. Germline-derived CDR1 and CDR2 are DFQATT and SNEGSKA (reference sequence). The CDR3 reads CSAEPQTGADVLTF. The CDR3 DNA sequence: TGCAGTGCTGAGCCGCAGACCGGGGCCGACGTCCTGACTTTC.

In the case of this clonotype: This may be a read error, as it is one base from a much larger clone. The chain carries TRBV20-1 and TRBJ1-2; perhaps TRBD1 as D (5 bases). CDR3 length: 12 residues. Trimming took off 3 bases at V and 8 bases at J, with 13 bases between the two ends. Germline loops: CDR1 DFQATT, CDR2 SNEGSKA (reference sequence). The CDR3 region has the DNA TGCAGTGCTAGTTGGTCAGGGAACGGCTACACCTTC. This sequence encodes CSASWSGNGYTF.